This T cell receptor beta chain was sequenced during a study of T cells in Graves' hyperthyroidism and ophthalmopathy. In the study overall: Peripheral blood was taken when the disease was first diagnosed, before any treatment began.

Amplification yielded TCR beta CDR3 regions, with RNA transcripts as the source. First-round RT-PCR with HTBI primers amplified the TCR CDR3 region. Each CDR3 protein gets one entry after TCRdb re-called the multiplex PCR reads with MiXCR. The sample yields about 640,000 distinct CDR3 sequences, less than 25% seen once. Study-wide results and caveats: Stable hyperthyroidism was told apart from ophthalmopathy by a model built on 13 V-J features. Most expanded thyroid clonotypes above 0.001 also appeared in blood.

Extraction of PBMCs used around 9.6 ml of fresh peripheral blood. The table lists this clonotype with many counts. Its antigen is unknown. The V gene's germline CDR1 is MNHNS and CDR2 SASEGT. The CDR3 length is 17 residues. Trimming took 1 base from V and 4 from J; bases not matched to a gene: 13. Source material: blood. The origin of this receptor is a man aged 25 to 40 with Graves' ophthalmopathy. The chain is built from TRBV6-1 and TRBJ2-7; the match to TRBD2 covers 7 bases. Written as DNA, the CDR3 is TGTGCCAGCAGTGAAGGAGCTAGCGGTAGTGGGGGGTACGAGCAGTACTTC. This encodes CASSEGASGSGGYEQYF.